These T cell receptor beta chains were read from a single sample in a study of cytomegalovirus exposure and HLA in healthy donors. Method: immunoSEQ multiplex PCR; TCRdb's copy keeps in-frame clones and lacks some. The sample lists 110,000 to 150,000 clones, 70% to 85% occurring once. The sequenced material came from PBMCs. The receptors stem from a man aged 40-49 years in good health and CMV-seropositive. The CDR3 runs from the conserved cysteine through the conserved F or W. D genes are given only for firm matches. The size entry is marked missing in some rows and otherwise reads once, few, many or a size class.

TRBV6-1	NA	TRBJ2-1	TRBD2	TGTGCCAGCAGCTTAGCGGGGGGTAACAATGAGCAGTTCTTC	CASSLAGGNNEQFF
TRBV6-4	NA	TRBJ1-1	NA	TGTGCCAGCAGGAGGGGGGGGGCTTTCTTT	CASRRGGAFF
TRBV6-9	once	TRBJ2-1	NA	TGTGCCAGCAGTGAAACAGGGTTTAATGAGCAGTTCTTC	CASSETGFNEQFF
TRBV30	once	TRBJ1-1	NA	TGTGCCTCTACGTCAGGGGAATGGACTGAAGCTTTCTTT	CASTSGEWTEAFF
TRBV7-9	NA	TRBJ2-7	NA	TGTGCCAGCAGCTTAGTGTCGGGGGGCGCCTACGAGCAGTACTTC	CASSLVSGGAYEQYF
TRBV19	NA	TRBJ1-3	NA	TGTGCCAGTAGTACCCTTACCTACTCTGGAAACACCATATATTTT	CASSTLTYSGNTIYF
TRBV6-5	few	TRBJ2-7	NA	TGTGCCAGCAGGGGGGGGGCGAGCTCCTACGAGCAGTACTTC	CASRGGASSYEQYF
TRBV27	NA	TRBJ2-6	NA	TGTGCCAGCAGTTTAATCCTCTCTGGGGCCAACGTCCTGACTTTC	CASSLILSGANVLTF
TRBV10-3	NA	TRBJ2-7	NA	TGTGCCATCAGTTGGACAAGCAACGAGCAGTACTTC	CAISWTSNEQYF
TRBV7-2	few	TRBJ2-3	NA	TGTGCCAGCAGCTTAGTCGGCGGAGATATCACAGATACGCAGTATTTT	CASSLVGGDITDTQYF
TRBV9	once	TRBJ2-5	TRBD1	TGTGCCAGCAGCGCCGGGACAGGGCAAGAGACCCAGTACTTC	CASSAGTGQETQYF
TRBV6-1	NA	TRBJ2-5	NA	TGTGCCAGCAGTGCATTAAGCGGGTTTCAAGAGACCCAGTACTTC	CASSALSGFQETQYF
TRBV19	NA	TRBJ2-1	NA	TGTGCCAGTAGTATGTCCCTTCCCTACAATGAGCAGTTCTTC	CASSMSLPYNEQFF
TRBV11-2	NA	TRBJ2-7	TRBD2	TGTGCCAGCAGCTTTCGGGCGGGAGGGCCTTACGAGCAGTACTTC	CASSFRAGGPYEQYF
TRBV4-3	few	TRBJ1-2	TRBD1	TGCGCCAGCAGCCAAGATGCAGGGGGCAACTATGGCTACACCTTC	CASSQDAGGNYGYTF
TRBV2	NA	TRBJ2-7	TRBD2	TGTGCCAGCAACACTAGACTAGCGGGAGGTGAGGAGCAGTACTTC	CASNTRLAGGEEQYF
TRBV10-3	NA	TRBJ2-3	TRBD2	TGTGCCATCAGTGAGTCGGCCGGGGGCGGGGGGGCAACAGATACGCAGTATTTT	CAISESAGGGGATDTQYF
TRBV6-4	NA	TRBJ2-7	TRBD2	TGTGCCGCCTGCTCCTTCGTAGGACTAGCGGGGGGTGAGCAGTACTTC	CAACSFVGLAGGEQYF
TRBV18	NA	TRBJ1-4	TRBD1	TGTGCCAGCTCACCGGGACAGGGGTATGAAAAACTGTTTTTT	CASSPGQGYEKLFF
TRBV27	NA	TRBJ2-3	NA	TGTGCCAGCAGTTGGGGGACTTTCCGGACAGATACGCAGTATTTT	CASSWGTFRTDTQYF
TRBV2	NA	TRBJ1-4	NA	TGTGCCAGCAGGCCAGAGGGGGAGGAAAAACTGTTTTTT	CASRPEGEEKLFF
TRBV9	few	TRBJ2-5	TRBD2	TGTGCCAGCGGGTGGAGCGGGGCAGGGGAGACCCAGTACTTC	CASGWSGAGETQYF
TRBV5-5	NA	TRBJ2-2	TRBD2	TGTGCCAGCAGCAGACTAGCCATGGGCCTGTGGACCGGGGAGCTGTTTTTT	CASSRLAMGLWTGELFF
TRBV9	NA	TRBJ1-2	NA	TGTGCCAGCAGCGAGAGAGATCTGAACTATGGCTACACCTTC	CASSERDLNYGYTF
TRBV9	NA	TRBJ2-3	NA	TGTGCCAGCAGCGTAGAGGGGAGCACAGATACGCAGTATTTT	CASSVEGSTDTQYF
TRBV4-1	NA	TRBJ2-7	TRBD1	TGCGCCAGCAGCCAGCACAGGGGTCCCTCCGGCGAGCAGTACTTC	CASSQHRGPSGEQYF
TRBV5-1	NA	TRBJ2-1	TRBD2	TGCGCCAGCAGCTCCTCTCTAGCGGGGGGGGATGAGCAGTTCTTC	CASSSSLAGGDEQFF
TRBV7-2	NA	TRBJ1-3	NA	TGTGCCAGCAGCCCGGACTACGGAAACACCATATATTTT	CASSPDYGNTIYF
TRBV28	NA	TRBJ2-1	NA	TGTGCCAGCAGTTTGCGTCGGACAGCCTACAATGAGCAGTTCTTC	CASSLRRTAYNEQFF
TRBV11-2	NA	TRBJ2-1	TRBD2	TGTGCCAGCAGCTTATATACCCTCATCGGGACTACCGACTACAATGAGCAGTTCTTC	CASSLYTLIGTTDYNEQFF
TRBV27	NA	TRBJ1-1	NA	TGTGCCAGCACCTTCCTACAGGGGAACACTGAAGCTTTCTTT	CASTFLQGNTEAFF
TRBV6-1	NA	TRBJ2-1	NA	TGTGCCAGCACTGTGACAGGAACATATGAGCAGTTCTTC	CASTVTGTYEQFF
TRBV4-3	NA	TRBJ1-3	NA	TGCGCCAGCAGCCAAGGCAGCTCTGGAAACACCATATATTTT	CASSQGSSGNTIYF
TRBV29-1	NA	TRBJ2-5	TRBD2	TGCAGCGTTGAAGGGTGGAGTCTAGCGGGGGGGCTTAGGGAGACCCAGTACTTC	CSVEGWSLAGGLRETQYF
TRBV7-9	NA	TRBJ2-5	TRBD1	TGTGCCAGCCGGACAGGGGGAGCTGAGACCCAGTACTTC	CASRTGGAETQYF
TRBV19	NA	TRBJ1-3	NA	TGTGCCAGTAGTTGGAGACGGAAGAGCTCTGGAAACACCATATATTTT	CASSWRRKSSGNTIYF
TRBV4-1	once	TRBJ1-5	NA	TGCGCCAGCAGCCAAGATCGAGGGGGGCCCCAGCATTTT	CASSQDRGGPQHF
TRBV6-6	NA	TRBJ1-2	NA	TGTGCCAGCAGTCCTTCAAGGGGATGGCGTGGCTACACCTTC	CASSPSRGWRGYTF
TRBV4-1	NA	TRBJ2-3	TRBD1	TGCGCCAGCAGCTCGCGGACAGGGGGCAGGACAGATACGCAGTATTTT	CASSSRTGGRTDTQYF
TRBV10-2	NA	TRBJ2-7	TRBD1	TGCGCCAGCAACCGGGACAGGGCTGCAGAGCAGTACTTC	CASNRDRAAEQYF
TRBV30	few	TRBJ2-1	NA	TGTGCCTGGAGTCATGAGGCGGGCGCAGCTTTTAATGAGCAGTTCTTC	CAWSHEAGAAFNEQFF
TRBV4-2	NA	TRBJ2-7	TRBD1	TGTGCCAGCAGCCAAGGACAGGGGGCGCGCGAGCAGTACTTC	CASSQGQGAREQYF
TRBV7-3	few	TRBJ2-5	TRBD2	TGTGCCAGCAGTCAGACTAGCGGGAGTGGGACCCAGTACTTC	CASSQTSGSGTQYF
TRBV9	NA	TRBJ2-7	NA	TGTGCCAGCAGCGTCGGGGTTTCCTACGAGCAGTACTTC	CASSVGVSYEQYF
TRBV2	NA	TRBJ2-3	TRBD1	TGTGCCAGCAGCGACAGGGTGATCACAGATACGCAGTATTTT	CASSDRVITDTQYF
TRBV4-1	NA	TRBJ2-5	TRBD1	TGCGCCAGCAGCCAACAGGGGGCTTGGGAGACCCAGTACTTC	CASSQQGAWETQYF
TRBV7-9	NA	TRBJ1-2	NA	TGTGCCAGCATTTCGGGAGGGCCCCGCTATGGCTACACCTTC	CASISGGPRYGYTF
TRBV5-6	NA	TRBJ2-5	NA	TGTGCCAGCAGCTTGTTGACGGTGGGGGAGGCGACCCAGTACTTC	CASSLLTVGEATQYF